Below, 31 T cell receptor beta chains from the same sample are listed, as sequenced in a study of control samples from healthy donors and cancer patients. Method: immunoSEQ multiplex PCR; TCRdb's copy keeps in-frame clones and lacks some. The table lists approximately 170,000 clones, 91% of them singletons. The sample was blood. Receptors originate from a woman aged 25 to 39 in good health.

The chain uses TRBV6-6 and TRBJ1-5; TRBD1 aligns across 9 bases. With V trimmed by 2 bases and J by 4 bases, 0 bases remained unmatched. The CDR3 extends over 14 amino acids. Per germline, CDR1 MNHNY and CDR2 SVGAGI (reference sequence). The CDR3 coding sequence is TGTGCCAGCAGTTACGGGACAGGGAATCAGCCCCAGCATTTT. Amino acid sequence: CASSYGTGNQPQHF.

J is TRBJ2-1 and V is TRBV25-1; 8 bases are shared with TRBD2. Per the germline V gene, CDR1 is MGHDK and CDR2 is SYGVNS. The CDR3 loop spans 16 amino acids. V lost 1 base to trimming and J lost 4 bases; unmatched junction nucleotides: 6. The CDR3 sequence: CASSEWSGGNYNEQFF. DNA for the CDR3: TGTGCCAGCAGTGAATGGAGCGGGGGCAATTACAATGAGCAGTTCTTC.

V and J are TRBV28 and TRBJ2-7; a weak D match, TRBD1 (6 bases). Trimming left V 1 base short and J 6 bases short, with 19 bases between. The CDR3 extends over 16 amino acids. CDR1 is MDHEN and CDR2 is SYDVKM in the germline V gene. CDR3 region: CASSLYPGTSRGEQYF. DNA for the CDR3: TGTGCCAGCAGTTTATATCCCGGGACCAGCAGGGGCGAGCAGTACTTC.

The chain carries TRBV28 and TRBJ1-2; D is perhaps TRBD1 (5 bases). V was trimmed by 3 bases and J by 6 bases, leaving 8 bases between them. The CDR3 contains 12 residues. Germline CDR1 MDHEN, CDR2 SYDVKM. As DNA, the CDR3 is TGTGCCAGCAGTTTTTCAGGGAATGGCTACACCTTC. This gives the protein CASSFSGNGYTF.

The chain recombines TRBV6-5 with TRBJ2-5; 11 nucleotides line up with TRBD1. The junction had 1 base not matched to a gene; V was cut back by 5 bases and J by 2 bases. Germline assignment: CDR1 MNHEY and CDR2 SVGAGI. The CDR3 loop spans 14 amino acids. This CDR3 reads CASSRDRGQETQYF. CDR3 coding DNA: TGTGCCAGCAGTCGGGACAGGGGGCAAGAGACCCAGTACTTC.

The V and J genes are TRBV4-2 and TRBJ2-5; 12 bases map to TRBD2. V gave up 0 bases and J gave up 5 bases; unmatched junction bases: 7. This CDR3 region has 17 residues. Germline V gene data show CDR1 as LGHNA and CDR2 as YNFKEQ. CDR3 residues: CASSQDGASGGAETQYF. Written as DNA, the CDR3 is TGTGCCAGCAGCCAAGATGGGGCTAGCGGGGGGGCGGAGACCCAGTACTTC.

The chain uses TRBV4-2 and TRBJ2-2; 9 positions agree with TRBD2. From germline, CDR1 is LGHNA and CDR2 YNFKEQ. The junction had 9 bases not matched to a gene; V was cut back by 0 bases and J by 4 bases. This CDR3 is 18 amino acids long. The CDR3 bases are TGTGCCAGCAGCCAAGAAGCGGTAGCGGGGGACCCCACCGGGGAGCTGTTTTTT. Translation: CASSQEAVAGDPTGELFF.

This clone is a singleton in its sample. The V gene is TRBV18, the J gene TRBJ2-2; TRBD1 agrees at 8 bases. The germline V gene encodes CDR1 KGHSH and CDR2 LQKENI. The CDR3 runs 16 residues. The V and J ends lost 3 bases and 0 bases, in that order; junction bases with no gene match: 3. The CDR3 spells CASSPRQGPNTGELFF. Here the CDR3 DNA reads TGTGCCAGCTCACCCCGACAGGGGCCGAACACCGGGGAGCTGTTTTTT.

This sequence joins TRBV6-1 and TRBJ1-2, with D maybe TRBD1 (6 bases). This CDR3 has 13 amino acids. V dropped 2 bases and J dropped 3 bases, with 7 bases sitting between them. The germline V gene has CDR1 MNHNS and CDR2 SASEGT. CDR3 loop: CASSEKGDYGYTF. The CDR3 nucleotides are TGTGCCAGCAGTGAAAAGGGGGACTATGGCTACACCTTC.

V gene TRBV18 combines with J gene TRBJ2-7; no firm D call. The CDR3 consists of 12 residues. Germline CDR1 and CDR2: KGHSH and LQKENI. V lost 5 bases to trimming and J lost 0 bases, with 5 bases between them. CDR3 amino acids: CASSTISYEQYF. Written as DNA, the CDR3 is TGTGCCAGCTCAACTATCTCCTACGAGCAGTACTTC.

This rearrangement joins TRBV7-9 to TRBJ1-1; 9 bases match TRBD1. From germline, CDR1 is SEHNR and CDR2 FQNEAQ (reference sequence). The junction had 6 bases not matched to a gene; V was cut back by 5 bases and J by 5 bases. The CDR3 has 14 residues. Written as DNA, the CDR3 is TGTGCCAGCAGCCCGACAGGGGGATCGACTGAAGCTTTCTTT. Translation: CASSPTGGSTEAFF.

V usage is TRBV11-3 and J usage is TRBJ1-1; D is undetermined. The length of the CDR3 is 12 residues. Looked up from germline, CDR1 is SGHNT and CDR2 is YENEEA. Trimming removed 5 bases from V and 2 bases from J, with 6 bases in between. CDR3 DNA: TGTGCCAGCAGCCCCCGAAACACTGAAGCTTTCTTT. Its translation: CASSPRNTEAFF.

V and J are TRBV4-1 and TRBJ1-6; 9 nucleotides line up with TRBD1. Germline CDR1 is MGHRA and CDR2 is YSYEKL. V dropped 2 bases and J dropped 9; count of bases not matched to a gene: 5. The CDR3 is 15 residues long. The CDR3 here is CASSQPGQGGSPLHF. The CDR3, as DNA: TGCGCCAGCAGCCAACCGGGACAGGGAGGTTCACCCCTCCACTTT.

The chain carries TRBV6-5 and TRBJ1-1; 9 bases map to TRBD1. Germline assignment: CDR1 MNHEY and CDR2 SVGAGI. The V segment lost 6 bases and the J segment 0 bases; nucleotides outside the gene matches: 5. This CDR3 is 15 amino acids long. Written as DNA, the CDR3 is TGTGCCAGCAGCTCCGGGACAGGGTTGAACACTGAAGCTTTCTTT. Protein product: CASSSGTGLNTEAFF.

This rearrangement joins TRBV14 to TRBJ2-3; D is possibly TRBD2 (5 bases). This CDR3 region has 14 residues. Trimming took 4 bases from V and 2 from J, leaving 10 bases between them. Per the germline V gene, CDR1 is SGHDN and CDR2 is FVKESK. DNA for the CDR3: TGTGCCAGCAGCCCCCGACTACCCACAGATACGCAGTATTTT. It is translated as CASSPRLPTDTQYF.

The chain has TRBV18 and TRBJ2-3, with 10 bases aligning to TRBD1. Germline CDR1 reads KGHSH; CDR2 reads LQKENI. CDR3 length: 14 amino acids. V gave up 5 bases and J gave up 5 bases; unmatched junction bases: 4. CDR3 in amino acids: CASSGQGGEDTQYF. The CDR3 nucleotides are TGTGCCAGCTCAGGACAGGGGGGAGAAGATACGCAGTATTTT.

The chain uses TRBV18 and TRBJ1-3, with D unclear. CDR3 size: 16 residues. Germline V CDR1 and CDR2: KGHSH, LQKENI. V shed 3 bases and J shed 0 bases, with 12 bases lying between them. The CDR3 loop is CASSPTGRDSGNTIYF. The DNA for the CDR3 is TGTGCCAGCTCACCTACCGGACGGGACTCTGGAAACACCATATATTTT.

This chain joins TRBV19 and TRBJ2-1; 8 bases are a match to TRBD2. The length of the CDR3 is 14 residues. Germline trimming cut 3 bases from V and 10 bases from J; bases unmatched to any gene: 8. Germline lookup yields CDR1 LNHDA and CDR2 SQIVND (reference sequence). CDR3 protein: CASSITAGGGEQFF. In DNA form, the CDR3 reads TGTGCCAGTAGTATTACCGCGGGAGGAGGAGAGCAGTTCTTC.

The chain combines TRBV7-3 with TRBJ2-1; TRBD1 agrees at 8 bases. Germline V gives CDR1 SGHTA, CDR2 FQGTGA. The CDR3 contains 13 residues. The V and J ends lost 4 bases and 9 bases, in that order; junction bases with no gene match: 5. The CDR3 DNA reads TGTGCCAGCAGCTATCGACAGGGGATTGAGCAGTTCTTC. It codes for CASSYRQGIEQFF.

This chain joins TRBV11-3 and TRBJ2-7; 8 bases match TRBD1. CDR3 length: 13 residues. V trimming: 5 bases; J trimming: 1 base; junction bases outside the gene matches: 1. Germline-derived CDR1 and CDR2 are SGHNT and YENEEA. The CDR3 loop reads CASSHRGSYEQYF. The CDR3 bases are TGTGCCAGCAGCCACAGGGGGTCCTACGAGCAGTACTTC.

The chain couples TRBV28 to TRBJ2-3, with 10 bases lining up with TRBD1. Germline CDR1 MDHEN, CDR2 SYDVKM. The ends lost 6 bases at V and 8 bases at J; junction bases unmatched: 8. The CDR3 runs to 14 residues. In DNA form, the CDR3 reads TGTGCCAGCAGGGGGACAGGGGTCGTGGGTACGCAGTATTTT. As protein: CASRGTGVVGTQYF. Drawing the rest from reference TRBV28 and TRBJ2-3, the complete variable domain is DVKVTQSSRYLVKRTGEKVFLECVQDMDHENMFWYRQDPGLGLRLIYFSYDVKMKEKGDIPEGYSVSREKKERFSLILESASTNQTSMYLCASRGTGVVGTQYFGPGTRLTVL.

The chain has TRBV7-9 and TRBJ1-4, with D maybe TRBD1 (5 bases). CDR3 length: 15 residues. Per the germline V gene, CDR1 is SEHNR and CDR2 is FQNEAQ (reference sequence). V lost 5 bases, J lost 2 bases, and 12 bases lay in between. As DNA, the CDR3 is TGTGCCAGCAGCGACCCGGGACTGACTAATGAAAAACTGTTTTTT. Encoded protein: CASSDPGLTNEKLFF.

The chain has TRBV19 and TRBJ1-3, with D unresolved. CDR3 length: 14 amino acids. Germline loops: CDR1 LNHDA, CDR2 SQIVND (reference sequence). Between the trimmed V and J ends, which lost 5 bases and 0 bases, there was a span of 8 bases. In DNA form, the CDR3 reads TGTGCCAGTAGTCGGCGGGACTCTGGAAACACCATATATTTT. Its translation: CASSRRDSGNTIYF.

This chain links TRBV18 with TRBJ2-6, with TRBD2 as a possible D gene (6 bases). Germline CDR1 and CDR2: KGHSH and LQKENI. The CDR3 is 17 residues long. The V and J ends lost 0 bases and 1 base respectively, with 10 bases between them. In DNA, the CDR3 is TGTGCCAGCTCACCACCGCTAGGGAGGTCTGGGGCCAACGTCCTGACTTTC. Translated: CASSPPLGRSGANVLTF.

V is TRBV9 and J is TRBJ1-5, with D possibly being TRBD1 (6 bases). CDR3 size: 15 residues. Trimming stripped 2 bases from V and 5 bases from J, with 14 bases between. Germline V gives CDR1 SGDLS, CDR2 YYNGEE. The CDR3 sequence: CASSVSGARDQPQHF. The CDR3 bases are TGTGCCAGCAGCGTTTCAGGGGCTCGGGATCAGCCCCAGCATTTT.

Regarding this clone: Other DNA variants within this sample encode the same CDR3. The rearrangement links TRBV18 to TRBJ1-2; 7 bases are a match to TRBD1. This CDR3 contains 14 residues. Germline CDR1 is KGHSH and CDR2 is LQKENI. The junction had 2 bases not matched to a gene; V was cut back by 4 bases and J by 0 bases. CDR3 loop: CASSQGASNYGYTF. The CDR3 coding sequence is TGTGCCAGCTCACAGGGGGCTTCTAACTATGGCTACACCTTC.

This clone was recorded once. The chain uses TRBV10-2 and TRBJ1-1, with D unresolved. The CDR3 has 13 amino acids. CDR1 is WSHSY and CDR2 is SAAADI in the germline V gene. Trimming removed 0 bases from V and 4 bases from J, with 6 bases in between. The CDR3 reads CASSESEGTEAFF. Here the CDR3 DNA reads TGCGCCAGCAGTGAGTCTGAGGGCACTGAAGCTTTCTTT.

This clone was detected only once. CDR3 residues: CASSLSGTGFSYEQYF. The CDR3 DNA sequence: TGTGCCAGCAGCTTATCCGGGACAGGCTTTTCCTACGAGCAGTACTTC. The chain carries TRBV13 and TRBJ2-7; 8 nucleotides agree with TRBD1. The V and J ends lost 2 bases and 1 base, in that order; junction bases with no gene match: 7. This CDR3 is 16 amino acids long. Germline V gives CDR1 PRHDT, CDR2 FYEKMQ (reference sequence).

The table lists this clone with a count of one. The chain couples TRBV7-3 to TRBJ2-2; 12 nucleotides match TRBD2. Trimming at V came to 5 bases and at J to 6 bases, leaving 4 bases not matched to a gene. Germline CDR1 and CDR2: SGHTA and FQGTGA. This CDR3 is 15 amino acids long. As DNA, the CDR3 is TGTGCCAGCAGCATGAGACTAGCGGGGGCCGGGGAGCTGTTTTTT. Protein: CASSMRLAGAGELFF. The variable domain in full, completed from reference TRBV7-3 and TRBJ2-2, reads GAGVSQTPSNKVTEKGKYVELRCDPISGHTALYWYRQSLGQGPEFLIYFQGTGAADDSGLPNDRFFAVRPEGSVSTLKIQRTERGDSAVYLCASSMRLAGAGELFFGEGSRLTVL.

As for this clone: The sample contains more than one DNA sequence encoding this CDR3. This chain links TRBV19 with TRBJ1-1; maybe TRBD1 (6 bases). V shed 6 bases and J shed 4 bases, with 9 bases lying between them. The CDR3 is 12 residues long. CDR1 LNHDA and CDR2 SQIVND come from the germline V gene (reference sequence). DNA for the CDR3: TGTGCCAGTAGACAGGGCACCACTGAAGCTTTCTTT. This gives the protein CASRQGTTEAFF.

This clone was detected a few times. The chain joins TRBV5-1 to TRBJ2-2, with no clear D. Germline V gives CDR1 SGHRS, CDR2 YFSETQ. Trimming removed 4 bases at V and 5 bases at J, with 9 bases between. The CDR3 is 13 residues long. For the CDR3, the DNA is TGCGCCAGCAGCGCCGACTGGACCGGGGAGCTGTTTTTT. Translation gives CASSADWTGELFF.